The 5 T cell receptor beta chains in this list originate from one sample, sequenced in a study of glioma-infiltrating T cells. TCR alpha and beta CDR3 regions were amplified from RNA using iRepertoire nested multiplex PCR. TCRdb analysed the multiplex PCR reads with MiXCR anew, one entry per CDR3 protein. The sample carries some 180,000 distinct CDR3 sequences, around 30% recorded once. Sequenced material: glioma tissue, nonneoplastic brain tissue, or PBMCs (not recorded which). The receptor set was obtained from a human donor with low-grade glioma or glioblastoma, undergoing nonglioma brain surgery, or in good health (not recorded which).

This clonotype was seen ten or more times. V is TRBV19 and J is TRBJ2-3; 7 nucleotides agree with TRBD2. This CDR3 is built from 15 residues. From germline, CDR1 is LNHDA and CDR2 SQIVND (reference sequence). The ends lost 2 bases at V and 1 base at J; junction bases unmatched: 3. The chain's CDR3 is CASSIFLAGTDTQYF. The CDR3 DNA follows: TGTGCCAGTAGTATATTCCTAGCGGGCACAGATACGCAGTATTTT.

This clonotype was seen at least ten times. This chain joins TRBV19 and TRBJ2-1, with a possible D match to TRBD1 (6 bases). CDR3 length: 16 residues. The germline V gene encodes CDR1 LNHDA and CDR2 SQIVND (reference sequence). The V end was cut by 1 base, the J end by 4 bases, with 14 bases between. CDR3 nucleotides: TGTGCCAGTAGTATAGGCTCAGGGGTAGGGTACAATGAGCAGTTCTTC. This sequence encodes CASSIGSGVGYNEQFF.

This clonotype showed up many times. This chain uses TRBV7-9 with TRBJ1-5; D not resolved. Trimming stripped 2 bases from V and 7 bases from J, with 12 bases between. This CDR3 is 14 amino acids long. Germline CDR1 reads SEHNR; CDR2 reads FQNEAQ (reference sequence). CDR3 DNA: TGTGCCAGCAGCTTAATGGGAGAGGCACAGCCCCAGCATTTT. It encodes CASSLMGEAQPQHF.

This clonotype was recorded at least ten times. The J gene is TRBJ2-3, the V gene TRBV7-9; D is uncertain. The CDR3 is 18 amino acids. Trimming removed 0 bases at V and 2 bases at J, with 18 bases between. Germline CDR1 is SEHNR and CDR2 is FQNEAQ (reference sequence). The CDR3, as DNA: TGTGCCAGCAGCTTAGCGACTCCTACGGACGTTGACACAGATACGCAGTATTTT. Its translation: CASSLATPTDVDTDTQYF.

The rearrangement joins TRBV19 to TRBJ2-7; D not certain. From germline, CDR1 is LNHDA and CDR2 SQIVND (reference sequence). Trimming pared 2 bases from V and 3 bases from J, leaving 11 bases between. The CDR3 is 14 residues long. The CDR3 reads CASSIRTENYEQYF. The CDR3 bases are TGTGCCAGTAGTATAAGGACGGAGAACTACGAGCAGTACTTC.